Listed here are 14 T cell receptor beta chains from one sample, sequenced in a study of regulatory T cells in long-lasting Graves disease. Indicated time point: newly diagnosed GD, antithyroid drugs for less than 3 months. RNA isolated from PBMCs was used to make the TCR library. Building of the TCR beta libraries involved iRepertoire HTBI primers and Arm-PCR of CDR3 regions. TCRdb analysed the multiplex PCR reads with MiXCR anew, one entry per CDR3 protein. The sample yields 250,000 or so distinct CDR3 sequences, around a sixth seen once. These sequences were also reported in another study, on T cells in Graves' hyperthyroidism and ophthalmopathy.

Specimen: peripheral blood mononuclear cells (PBMCs), collected at new diagnosis, from a patient treated with antithyroid drugs. The receptors were sampled from a woman in her twenties or thirties with Graves disease.

Notes on this clonotype: A far larger clone differs by one base, so this is likely a read error. The V gene is TRBV7-2, the J gene TRBJ2-1, with a weak D call TRBD2 (5 bases). This CDR3 region has 17 residues. The germline V gene has CDR1 SGHTA and CDR2 FQGNSA. The CDR3 region has the DNA TGTGCCGGCAGCCGCCGAGACCTAGACCCTAGCCTCAATGAGCAGTTCTTC. Its protein is CAGSRRDLDPSLNEQFF.

This clonotype was picked up many times. This chain connects TRBV15 to TRBJ2-5; D perhaps matches TRBD2 (5 bases). The CDR3 has 16 amino acids. V lost 0 bases, J lost 6 bases, and 17 bases lay in between. The germline CDR1 and CDR2 sequences are LNHNV and YYDKDF (reference sequence). The CDR3 DNA follows: TGTGCCACCAGCAGAGAAAGGGAAGAGACGGGGAAGACCCAGTACTTC. Protein sequence: CATSREREETGKTQYF.

V and J are TRBV6-5 and TRBJ2-5; 8 positions match TRBD1. The CDR3 is made up of 15 amino acids. Per germline, CDR1 MNHEY and CDR2 SVGAGI. J was trimmed by 4 bases and V by 0 bases; bases with no gene match: 4. This CDR3 is CASSYSGTGRETQYF. The CDR3 nucleotides read TGTGCCAGCAGTTACTCCGGGACAGGCAGAGAGACCCAGTACTTC.

In regard to this clonotype: As the CDR3 is not closed by the conserved phenylalanine or tryptophan, this likely results from a read error. This chain links TRBV18 with TRBJ2-7, with unresolved D. CDR1 and CDR2 from the germline V gene are KGHSH and LQKENI. The CDR3 totals 15 residues. V shed 1 base and J shed 3 bases, with 13 bases lying between them. The CDR3 DNA sequence: TGTGCCAGCTCACCACGCAACCAGATTTACTACGAGCAGTACTTG. It translates to CASSPRNQIYYEQYL.

CDR3 DNA: TGCAGCGTTGAGGGGACAGTCGTTGAGCAGTTCTTC. Protein product: CSVEGTVVEQFF. This chain joins TRBV29-1 and TRBJ2-1; 7 nucleotides match TRBD1. With 3 bases clipped from V and 9 bases from J, the junction kept 5 bases outside the gene matches. CDR1 is SQVTM and CDR2 is ANQGSEA in the germline V gene. This CDR3 spans 12 amino acids.

This clonotype appeared a few times. The chain uses TRBV3-1 and TRBJ2-4; D is possibly TRBD1 or TRBD2 (5 bases each). This CDR3 is 16 amino acids long. The V end lost 1 base, the J end lost 6 bases, and 16 bases lay between the germline ends. Germline V gives CDR1 LGHDT, CDR2 YNNKEL (reference sequence). CDR3 sequence: CASSQGGSGGSNIQYF. DNA for the CDR3: TGTGCCAGCAGCCAAGGGGGCTCAGGAGGATCAAACATTCAGTACTTC.

This clonotype was counted many times. The gene calls are TRBV7-2 and TRBJ2-5, with TRBD1 identical over 7 bases. Trimming at V came to 7 bases and at J to 2 bases, leaving 4 bases not matched to a gene. The CDR3 is made up of 13 amino acids. Germline assignment: CDR1 SGHTA and CDR2 FQGNSA. The CDR3 region is CASNWDSQETQYF. Here the CDR3 DNA reads TGTGCCAGCAACTGGGACAGTCAAGAGACCCAGTACTTC.

This clonotype was detected ten times or more. V gene TRBV19 combines with J gene TRBJ1-2, with D possibly matching TRBD1 (6 bases). V was pared by 5 bases and J by 3 bases, with 16 bases between. Looked up from germline, CDR1 is LNHDA and CDR2 is SQIVND (reference sequence). The CDR3 totals 15 residues. The DNA for the CDR3 is TGTGCCAGTAGTCCGCGGACAGAAAATCACTATGGCTACACCTTC. Translating it yields CASSPRTENHYGYTF.

The table lists this clonotype with many counts. The rearrangement uses TRBV18 and TRBJ1-2; the D gene is possibly TRBD1 (6 bases). V was pared by 8 bases and J by 8 bases, with 15 bases between. Germline V gives CDR1 KGHSH, CDR2 LQKENI. This CDR3 contains 12 residues. The CDR3 nucleotides are TGTGCCAGCGATACAGGGACGGGCGGCTACACCTTC. This codes for CASDTGTGGYTF.

This clonotype came up many times. The V gene is TRBV12-3 or TRBV12-4, the J gene TRBJ1-2; D not certain. This CDR3 region has 14 residues. V dropped 6 bases and J dropped 1 base, with 12 bases sitting between them. DNA for the CDR3: TGTGCCAGCAGCGGACGGCCGAATAACTATGGCTACACCTTC. Its protein is CASSGRPNNYGYTF.

This clonotype was observed a handful of times. The chain is built from TRBV18 and TRBJ2-3; 9 bases line up with TRBD1. CDR1 is KGHSH, CDR2 LQKENI, per germline. The J segment lost 6 bases and the V segment lost 2 bases, leaving 21 bases of the junction unmatched. The CDR3 spans 20 residues. DNA for the CDR3: TGTGCCAGCTCACCATGGGACAGGGTCCTCTCGGGAGTTGGGTCGGATACGCAGTATTTT. It specifies CASSPWDRVLSGVGSDTQYF.

A few counts support this clonotype. The rearrangement links TRBV6-2 or TRBV6-3 to TRBJ2-2; 10 bases match TRBD1. With V trimmed by 6 bases and J by 7 bases, 8 bases remained unmatched. Germline V lookup: CDR1 MNHEY, CDR2 SVGEGT. The CDR3 covers 15 residues. CDR3 sequence (DNA): TGTGCCAGCAGGCGGGACAGGGGCACAGGCGGGGAGCTGTTTTTT. Encoded protein: CASRRDRGTGGELFF.

This chain joins TRBV3-1 and TRBJ2-7; no definite D call. This CDR3 comprises 12 residues. V gave up 6 bases and J gave up 2 bases, with 8 bases separating them. Germline CDR1 reads LGHDT; CDR2 reads YNNKEL (reference sequence). CDR3 sequence reads: CASSQTPYEQYF. Written as DNA, the CDR3 is TGTGCCAGCAGTCAGACCCCCTACGAGCAGTACTTC.

There are many counts of this clonotype. CDR3 region: CAISETTSPLHF. Written as DNA, the CDR3 is TGTGCCATCAGTGAGACGACTTCACCCCTCCACTTT. The chain links TRBV10-3 to TRBJ1-6; D gene uncertain. Trimming stripped 2 bases from V and 9 bases from J, with 5 bases between. Germline CDR1 reads ENHRY; CDR2 reads SYGVKD. The CDR3 is 12 amino acids.